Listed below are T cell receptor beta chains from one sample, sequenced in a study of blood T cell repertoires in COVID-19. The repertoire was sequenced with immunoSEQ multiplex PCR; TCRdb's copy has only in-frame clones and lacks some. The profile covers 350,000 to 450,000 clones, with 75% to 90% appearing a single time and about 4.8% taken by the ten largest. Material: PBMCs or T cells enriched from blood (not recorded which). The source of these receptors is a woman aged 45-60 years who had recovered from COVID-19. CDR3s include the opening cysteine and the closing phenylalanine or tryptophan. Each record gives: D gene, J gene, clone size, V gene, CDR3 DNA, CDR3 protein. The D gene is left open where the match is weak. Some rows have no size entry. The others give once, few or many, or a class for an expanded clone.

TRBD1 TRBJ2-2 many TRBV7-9 TGTGCCAGCAGCTCGATGGGACAGGCGAACACCGGGGAGCTGTTTTTT CASSSMGQANTGELFF
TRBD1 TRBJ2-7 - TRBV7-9 TGTGCCAGCAGCCCCAGGGACAGGAGCTCCTACGAGCAGTACTTC CASSPRDRSSYEQYF
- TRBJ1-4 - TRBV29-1 TGCAGCGCTCGTTCCGCCTCAGGAGGCGAAAAACTGTTTTTT CSARSASGGEKLFF
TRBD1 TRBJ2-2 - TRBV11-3 TGTGCCAGCAGCTGGGACAGGAACACCGGGGAGCTGTTTTTT CASSWDRNTGELFF
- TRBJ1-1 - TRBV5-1 TGCGCCAGCAGCTTGGTATCGGGGAACACTGAAGCTTTCTTT CASSLVSGNTEAFF
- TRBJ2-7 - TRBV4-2 TGTGCCAGCAGCCCCAGGACAGTCCTCTACGAGCAGTACTTC CASSPRTVLYEQYF
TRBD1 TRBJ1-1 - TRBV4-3 TGCGCCAGCAGCCATGACAGGGAGTTCACTGAAGCTTTCTTT CASSHDREFTEAFF
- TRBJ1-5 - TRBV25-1 TGTGCCAGCAAGGCAGGGGAGGGGGGGCCCCAGCATTTT CASKAGEGGPQHF
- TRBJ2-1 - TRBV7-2 TGTGCCAGCAGCTTAGTCGAGGGAAACAATGAGCAGTTCTTC CASSLVEGNNEQFF
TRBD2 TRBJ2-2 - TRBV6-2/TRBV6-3 TGTGCCAGCAGTGGCCGGGCTAGCGGGAAGGGGGAGCTGTTTTTT CASSGRASGKGELFF
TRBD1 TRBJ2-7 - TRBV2 TGTGCCAGCAGCGATACATCGACAGGGGGCAGGTCCTACGAGCAGTACTTC CASSDTSTGGRSYEQYF
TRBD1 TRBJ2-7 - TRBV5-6 TGTGCCAGTTTCCCGGGGATGAAACAGGGGGCGGATGTGTACGAGCAGTACTTC CASFPGMKQGADVYEQYF
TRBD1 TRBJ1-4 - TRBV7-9 TGTGCCAGCAGCCCTGGGACAGGGGGTGAAAAACTGTTTTTT CASSPGTGGEKLFF
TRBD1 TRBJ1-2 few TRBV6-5 TGTGCCAGCAGTTTGGCGGACAGGGGAGTTGGCTACACCTTC CASSLADRGVGYTF
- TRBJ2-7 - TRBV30 TGTGCCTGGACGGGGGACTACGAGCAGTACTTC CAWTGDYEQYF
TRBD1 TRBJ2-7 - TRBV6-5 TGTGCCAGCAGTTACTCGTTCGGGGACAGGGCCTACGAGCAGTACTTC CASSYSFGDRAYEQYF
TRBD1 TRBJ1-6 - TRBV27 TGTGCCAGCAGTTCAGGACAGGGATATTCACCCCTCCACTTT CASSSGQGYSPLHF
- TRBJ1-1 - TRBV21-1 TGTGCCAGCAGCCCGTTACGGACAGGGGAGGACACTGAAGCTTTCTTT CASSPLRTGEDTEAFF
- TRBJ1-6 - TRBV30 TGTGCCTGGAGAGGCTGGGGAGCAAGGGAATCACCCCTCCACTTT CAWRGWGARESPLHF
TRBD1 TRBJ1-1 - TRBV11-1 TGTGCCAGCAGCTGGCGACAGGGGAACACTGAAGCTTTCTTT CASSWRQGNTEAFF
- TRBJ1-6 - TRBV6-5 TGTGCCAGCAGTTATGGGGCGGGGAATTCACCCCTCCACTTT CASSYGAGNSPLHF
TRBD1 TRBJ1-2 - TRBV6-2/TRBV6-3 TGTGCCAGCAGTTACAAGGGGGCGGCCGTCTACGGCTACACCTTC CASSYKGAAVYGYTF
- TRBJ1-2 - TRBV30 TGTGCCTGGAGTCCTCCCGGGACACCTTTTTATGGCTACACCTTC CAWSPPGTPFYGYTF
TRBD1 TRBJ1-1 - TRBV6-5 TGTGCCAGCAGAGAGACAGGGGGCGCCGGCACTGAAGCTTTCTTT CASRETGGAGTEAFF
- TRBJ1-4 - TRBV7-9 TGTGCCAGCAGCTTAGTACCAGAGGGTGAAAAACTGTTTTTT CASSLVPEGEKLFF
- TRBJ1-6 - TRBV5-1 TGCGCCAGCAGCCAAAACAGGCAAGACGATTCACCCCTCCACTTT CASSQNRQDDSPLHF
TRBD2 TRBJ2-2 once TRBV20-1 TGCAGTGCTAGTTCCCGCGGGGGGAACACCGGGGAGCTGTTTTTT CSASSRGGNTGELFF
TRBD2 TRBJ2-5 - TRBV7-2 TGTGCCAGCAGGCTAGCGGGAGGGAACCAAGAGACCCAGTACTTC CASRLAGGNQETQYF
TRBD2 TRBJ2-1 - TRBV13 TGTGCCAGCAGCCCCACTAGCGGGAGGTCCTCCTACAATGAGCAGTTCTTC CASSPTSGRSSYNEQFF
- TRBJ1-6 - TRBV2 TGTGCCAGTAAAGGGGGAACGGCCATGGGGGCCCTCCACTTT CASKGGTAMGALHF
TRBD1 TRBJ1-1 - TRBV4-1 TGCGCCAGCTCCGTAGAGGACAGGGAGAAGACTGAAGCTTTCTTT CASSVEDREKTEAFF
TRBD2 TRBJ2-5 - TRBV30 TGTGCCTGGAATATAGGCGGGGGGCAAGAGACCCAGTACTTC CAWNIGGGQETQYF
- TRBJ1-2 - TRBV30 TGTGCCTGGAGGCGTGGGGGCTGGGGCTACACCTTC CAWRRGGWGYTF
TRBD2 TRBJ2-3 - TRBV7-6 TGTGCCAGCAGCTTAGGGAGGCGGGGGTACACAGATACGCAGTATTTT CASSLGRRGYTDTQYF
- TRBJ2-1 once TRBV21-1 TGTGCCAGCAGCACATACGGCAGGGCATACAATGAGCAGTTCTTC CASSTYGRAYNEQFF
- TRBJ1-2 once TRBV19 TGTGCCAGTAGTGAAGGGGGAGCGCAATTCCGCTACACCTTC CASSEGGAQFRYTF
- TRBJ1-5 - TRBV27 TGTGCCAGCAGTTTCTGGGGGGGTGATCAGCCCCAGCATTTT CASSFWGGDQPQHF
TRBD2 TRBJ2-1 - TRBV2 TGTGCCAGCACGACTAGCGGGACAGTCAATGAGCAGTTCTTC CASTTSGTVNEQFF
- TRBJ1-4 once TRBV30 TGTGCCTGGCAACAGGGCGGTTGGTCAAATGAAAAACTGTTTTTT CAWQQGGWSNEKLFF
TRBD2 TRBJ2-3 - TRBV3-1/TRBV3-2 TGTGCCAGCAGCCCTACCCCGTTAGCGGGAGGACTCCGACGACCAGATACGCAGTATTTT CASSPTPLAGGLRRPDTQYF
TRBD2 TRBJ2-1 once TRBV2 TGTGCCAGCAGCGCGGGGGGACTAGTAAATGAGCAGTTCTTC CASSAGGLVNEQFF
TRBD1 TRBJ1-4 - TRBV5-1 TGCGCCAGCAGCTTGGAGACAGGGGGGAATCGACTGTTTTTT CASSLETGGNRLFF
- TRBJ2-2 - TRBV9 TGTGCCAGCAGCGTAGAACTGGGGGAGCTGTTTTTT CASSVELGELFF